The present T cell receptor (beta chain) was sequenced within a study of cytomegalovirus exposure and HLA in healthy donors (dated by TCRdb to the late 2010s). Regarding the study in general: An earlier analysis of a few hundred of the donors reported 276 Gb of sequence data and 100 million to 120 million unique TCR beta sequences obtained from about 179 million T cells. An early release that covered fewer than 750 HLA-typed donors contained approximately 300 gigabases of sequencing data and about 84 million unique TCR sequences. The genetic ancestry cluster associated with self-reported Caucasian donors included about four fifths of the approximately 430 genotyped donors. The aim of the study was to test whether cataloging public T cell receptors could identify signatures of past pathogen exposure. Using immunosequencing, the study profiled T cell repertoires from approximately 700 subjects and related those repertoires to cytomegalovirus serostatus. A separate validation cohort of 90 to 150 different subjects was used in addition to the approximately 700-subject first cohort. The study combined high-throughput TCR immunosequencing, statistical association of individual TCRs with disease status, and machine learning to predict cytomegalovirus infection status. To study patterns of TCR occurrence, a later analysis re-analyzed previously published TCR beta repertoires from under 750 donors and added high-resolution HLA genotyping. Rather than using new phenotypic data, the later analysis identified candidate immune exposures from TCR beta sequences and from how often those sequences occurred across donors. An earlier analysis of about 600 of the donors used high-throughput TCR beta sequencing to judge whether each TCR beta V gene segment behaved as functional or pseudogenic. Donor age, sex, ethnicity and CMV serostatus were compiled together with the repertoire data. Genome-wide SNP genotypes for about 65% of the roughly 670 donors were used in a later genetic analysis, which treated that subset as a discovery cohort. Every discovery cohort repertoire had been produced on one sequencing platform. Both class I and class II loci were covered by HLA typing, at four-digit resolution. Typing coverage varied by locus: roughly 629-640 donors for A, B, C, DRB1 and DQB1; some 520 for DQA1; some 610 for DPA1; approximately 470 for DPB1. Because of strong linkage in the cohort, 5 or 6 DR-DQ haplotypes were treated as single units for association and clustering. Among 398 genotyped donors of the cohort, an average of about 240,000 unique TCR beta nucleotide sequences were sequenced per donor, roughly 18% of them non-productive.

In total, just over 650 healthy bone marrow donors made up the cohort. At the time of sampling, all cohort members were nominally healthy, though unrecorded immune exposures were likely present. The donor was CMV seronegative and was included in the group of a few hundred seronegative cohort members. Every donor gave a peripheral blood sample, and the peripheral blood mononuclear cells from that sample were used for TCR beta sequencing. Genomic DNA was extracted from the blood cell samples with the Qiagen DNeasy Blood Extraction Kit. Study-wide findings and limitations: In both the original and validation cohorts, the classifier was reported to diagnose cytomegalovirus status with high specificity and sensitivity. In a later analysis, several top co-occurrence clusters were reported to appear linked to parvovirus B19, influenza, CMV and Epstein-Barr virus. Three of the identified cytomegalovirus-associated TCR beta chains were confirmed in vitro to be specific for cytomegalovirus antigens. The 87-base-pair reads could not distinguish some IMGT-functional V segments, including TRBV6-2 and TRBV6-3, so those segments were excluded. In a later analysis, HLA-associated TCR beta chains showed more clonal expansion and lower generation probabilities than non-associated chains that were equally common. A further reported finding was that TCR beta sequences accurately predicted the HLA-A and HLA-B alleles for most subjects in the first cohort. V-gene and J-gene trimming of TCR beta chains was associated with a missense DCLRE1C variant in a later genetic analysis, and the association was replicated in an independent cohort. Correlated functional status among segregating V segments might reflect linkage disequilibrium, but an unknown experimental factor could not be ruled out. Presence/absence analyses assumed roughly uniform sequencing depth across donors, an assumption that may not hold. According to a later analysis, most CMV-associated TCR beta chains appeared to be HLA-restricted, and the HLA associations seemed to be driven largely by CMV exposure. In a later analysis, around 17,000 TCR beta sequences were associated with specific HLA alleles at a false discovery rate of 0.05. Broadly in line with IMGT annotations, most TCR beta V segments showed up in productive rearrangements about 87% or about 30% of the time in an earlier analysis of around 600 of the donors. Because HLA typing was missing for some donors at each locus, association tests included only the typed subset. In a later analysis, the rate of TCR association differed among HLA loci, with DRB1 alleles having the most associated TCRs and HLA-C alleles having the fewest. Because counts were too low, about 18 rarely observed V segments, including chromosome 9 orphons, were left out of the earlier analysis of a few hundred of the donors. For the cohort, immune exposure information was limited to CMV serostatus. The authors suggested that the approach could potentially be extended to other disease states and immunological phenotypes. When HLA alleles, especially DR and DQ, strongly co-occurred, attributing TCR associations to individual alleles was difficult. Across donors, most TCR sequences were observed very rarely, whereas some public TCRs were present in many individuals. A total of around 150 TCR beta chains were listed by the study as associated with cytomegalovirus. The cohort was sequenced for TCR beta chains only, and without alpha or paired-chain data the features that could be detected were limited. According to a later genetic analysis, donors in an Asian-associated ancestry cluster had fewer N-insertions in productive TCRs than the approximately 690-donor mean. A cluster of highly shared sequence variants was judged likely to be a technical artifact of the sequencing pipeline.

The library was prepared using the immunoSEQ multiplex PCR assay. The multiplex PCR relied on a mix of 60 forward primers for TCR Vbeta segments and 13 reverse primers for TCR Jbeta segments. Amplification of the CDR3 region of rearranged TCR beta genes was performed with a multiplex PCR assay on genomic DNA. The Illumina HiSeq System was used to sequence the amplified TCR beta libraries as 87-base-pair reads. Per the authors' processing: A later analysis tallied roughly 76 million unique TCR beta chains across the 610 or so repertoires, and 10 million to 11 million of those chains were shared by two or more donors. Raw reads were error-corrected and collapsed into unique sequences by a nearest-neighbor algorithm in which closely related sequences were merged to remove PCR and sequencing errors. V, D and J gene segments were assigned by aligning CDR3 sequences to IMGT reference sequences. For a sequence to be retained, a match of at least six nucleotides to both a V gene segment and a J gene segment was required. Rearrangements were classified as productive when the CDR3 lacked stop codons and remained in frame with V and J, and all other rearrangements were classified as non-productive. CDR3 was defined by IMGT convention, running from the second conserved V-encoded cysteine to the conserved J-encoded phenylalanine. The earlier analysis of about 500 of the donors excluded sequences that lacked an unambiguous match to a single V gene segment. An earlier analysis of several hundred of the donors called V segments functional above 56.7% productive rearrangements and segregating when the between-donor standard deviation exceeded 5%. A statistical classification framework was built to diagnose cytomegalovirus status from the catalog of TCR beta chain sequences. V and J gene assignment, in a later analysis, came from comparing TCR nucleotide sequences with IMGT/GENE-DB human TR gene sequences. In a later analysis, CDR3 sequences and most-parsimonious VDJ recombination scenarios were assigned using the TCRdist pipeline. In a later analysis, each TCR beta chain was defined by its CDR3 amino acid sequence together with its V-gene family, and reads lacking a unique V-gene family were excluded. A later analysis removed several hundred highly shared, low-generation-probability nucleotide sequences to deal with suspected cross-contamination and a sequencing artifact. For each public chain, a later analysis derived a clonal expansion index from normalized ranks of inferred template counts within each repertoire. A later analysis computed generation probabilities with a VDJ recombination model fitted to out-of-frame rearrangements, and checked the results against IGoR. In a later analysis, TCR-TCR, TCR-HLA and TCR-CMV co-occurrence was scored with hypergeometric tests, and a repertoire-size bias correction was applied to TCR pairs. In a later analysis, false discovery rates were estimated by permuting HLA or CMV assignments 20 times. In a later analysis, co-occurring TCRs were grouped with DBSCAN, and TCRdist sequence similarity was added when clustering was performed within HLA-allele-positive subsets. Repertoires with fewer than 30,000 or more than 120,000 public chains, plus five repertoires with anomalous nucleotide sharing, were excluded from co-occurrence clustering. This is the immuneACCESS table as TCRdb keeps it, with only in-frame sequences that have V and J called. A part of the clones is gone; compared with another copy, unresolved V genes explain less than half, and the rest is unexplained. V, J and clone size derive from that table, while D and trimming were established from the DNA sequence. Present in this sample are roughly 120,000 clones, roughly 66% of which were seen just once. About 2% of the sample comes from the top ten.

Concerning this clone: Its cognate antigen has yet to be identified. No base-level quality is on record; no much larger clone is a single base apart.

V lost 4 bases and J lost 8 bases, and the count of bases not matched to a germline gene is 2. Sequences ENHRY (CDR1) and SYGVKD (CDR2) are obtained from the germline V gene. From the cysteine through the phenylalanine, the CDR3 covers 12 amino acids. The sequence is cut down to CDR3 DNA, 36 bases in frame from base 1. The sequence links TRBV10-3 to TRBJ2-1, and 7 junction bases match TRBD1. Sequenced sample: PBMCs. This TCR was sampled from a young woman in good health and CMV-seronegative. CDR3 reads: CAISGGGYEQFF. The sequenced DNA: TGTGCCATCAGTGGAGGGGGCTATGAGCAGTTCTTC.